Each of the 24 T cell receptor beta chains below was sequenced from the same sample in a study of blood T cell repertoires in COVID-19. This table comes from immunoSEQ multiplex PCR, and its TCRdb copy is limited to in-frame clones, with some not included. Among 120,000 or so clones listed, over 55% were seen once. The specimen was peripheral blood. The origin of the receptors is a woman between 65 and 79 years old with acute or convalescent COVID-19.

The chain uses TRBV18 and TRBJ2-3; TRBD1 agrees at 7 bases. J lost 2 bases, V lost 1 base, and 6 bases had no gene match. The germline V gene encodes CDR1 KGHSH and CDR2 LQKENI. The CDR3 has 16 residues. CDR3 amino acids: CASSPRQTGPTDTQYF. CDR3 DNA sequence: TGTGCCAGCTCACCACGGCAGACAGGGCCCACAGATACGCAGTATTTT. Based on the CDR3 plus reference TRBV18 and TRBJ2-3, the full variable domain is NAGVMQNPRHLVRRRGQEARLRCSPMKGHSHVYWYRQLPEEGLKFMVYLQKENIIDESGMPKERFSAEFPKEGPSILRIQQVVRGDSAAYFCASSPRQTGPTDTQYFGPGTRLTVL.

This clone came up a few times. The rearrangement joins TRBV19 to TRBJ1-1; TRBD1 agrees at 7 bases. V trimming: 8 bases; J trimming: 4 bases; junction bases outside the gene matches: 7. This CDR3 comprises 13 residues. Germline V gives CDR1 LNHDA, CDR2 SQIVND (reference sequence). In DNA, the CDR3 is TGTGCCAGTGGAGACAGGGTGAGCACTGAAGCTTTCTTT. Protein sequence: CASGDRVSTEAFF.

The V call is TRBV3-1 (or the pseudogene TRBV3-2), the J call TRBJ2-1; 9 nucleotides align to TRBD1. The CDR3 is 16 amino acids. The J segment lost 9 bases and the V segment lost 1 base, leaving 10 bases of the junction unmatched. Germline assignment: CDR1 LGHDT and CDR2 YNNKEL (reference sequence). The CDR3 sequence is CASSQGATGGVGEQFF. The CDR3 nucleotides read TGTGCCAGCAGCCAAGGAGCGACAGGGGGGGTTGGTGAGCAGTTCTTC.

This clone has just a few counts. This sequence joins TRBV6-5 and TRBJ2-2; 7 nucleotides match TRBD2. This CDR3 has 13 residues. J was trimmed by 4 bases and V by 5 bases; bases with no gene match: 1. In germline, CDR1 is MNHEY, CDR2 SVGAGI. CDR3: CASSRGGTGELFF. For the CDR3, the DNA is TGTGCCAGCAGTCGCGGGGGCACCGGGGAGCTGTTTTTT.

This chain links TRBV3-1 (or the pseudogene TRBV3-2) with TRBJ1-1, with D possibly TRBD1 on 6 matching bases. In germline, CDR1 is LGHDT, CDR2 YNNKEL (reference sequence). The CDR3 covers 14 residues. V was cut by 3 bases and J by 1 base, with 9 bases left in between. The CDR3 loop reads CASSHPDRNTEAFF. In nucleotides, the CDR3 is TGTGCCAGCAGCCACCCGGACAGGAACACTGAAGCTTTCTTT.

This clone has just a few counts. J is TRBJ2-7 and V is TRBV27, with TRBD2 identical over 8 bases. The CDR3 has 15 residues. The germline V gene has CDR1 MNHEY and CDR2 SMNVEV (reference sequence). The V segment lost 3 bases and the J segment 1 base; nucleotides outside the gene matches: 5. CDR3 amino acids: CASSFVAGKSYEQYF. DNA of the CDR3: TGTGCCAGCAGTTTCGTAGCGGGAAAATCCTACGAGCAGTACTTC.

The chain is built from TRBV6-4 and TRBJ2-2, with a tentative D call TRBD1 (5 bases). The CDR3 length is 13 residues. Germline V gene sequence: CDR1 MRHNA, CDR2 SNTAGT. With 2 bases removed from V and 5 bases from J, the gap between germline ends came to 6 bases. This chain's CDR3 is CASSDRGTGELFF. The CDR3 coding sequence is TGTGCCAGCAGTGACAGGGGAACCGGGGAGCTGTTTTTT.

The chain is built from TRBV29-1 and TRBJ1-2, with 10 bases matching TRBD1. V was pared by 0 bases and J by 1 base, with 5 bases of the junction left unmatched. The CDR3 consists of 16 residues. Per germline, CDR1 SQVTM and CDR2 ANQGSEA. CDR3 residues: CSVEDYGTGDNYGYTF. The CDR3 coding sequence is TGCAGCGTTGAAGATTACGGGACAGGGGATAACTATGGCTACACCTTC.

In nucleotides, the CDR3 is TGCGCCAGCAGCCAAGATCCCGGGACTGGAAACACCATATATTTT. Translated, it gives CASSQDPGTGNTIYF. V usage is TRBV4-3 and J usage is TRBJ1-3, with D uncertain. Per germline, CDR1 LGHNA and CDR2 YSLEER. Trimming took off 0 bases at V and 2 bases at J, with 8 bases between the two ends. The CDR3 covers 15 residues.

The chain is built from TRBV5-1 and TRBJ2-1; D perhaps matches TRBD2 (5 bases). This CDR3 region has 14 residues. V was trimmed by 3 bases and J by 12 bases, leaving 19 bases between them. CDR1 and CDR2 (germline): SGHRS, YFSETQ. The CDR3 loop is CASSSTTTLIVQFF. The CDR3 coding sequence is TGCGCCAGCAGCTCGACGACTACATTAATTGTGCAGTTCTTC.

This rearrangement joins TRBV19 to TRBJ1-2, with 10 bases lining up with TRBD1. V lost 5 bases and J lost 8; bases outside the gene matches: 17. This CDR3 region has 17 residues. The V gene's germline CDR1 is LNHDA and CDR2 SQIVND (reference sequence). The CDR3 DNA follows: TGTGCCAGTAGTCTCGAAGAGACAGGGGGCTGGGGCGGCGGCTACACCTTC. Its translation is CASSLEETGGWGGGYTF.

This chain connects TRBV7-9 to TRBJ1-2; possibly TRBD1 for D (6 bases). CDR1 is SEHNR and CDR2 is FQNEAQ in the germline V gene (reference sequence). CDR3 size: 11 residues. Here the CDR3 DNA reads TGTGCTAGCGATGGGGGCTGGGGCTACACCTTC. It specifies CASDGGWGYTF.

This clone came up a few times. This chain links TRBV6-2 or TRBV6-3 with TRBJ1-6, with a tentative D call TRBD1 (6 bases). Trimming pared 6 bases from V and 4 bases from J, leaving 7 bases between. CDR1 and CDR2 from the germline V gene are MNHEY and SVGEGT. The CDR3 contains 13 residues. The CDR3 is CASSGQYNSPLHF. The CDR3 region has the DNA TGTGCCAGCAGCGGACAGTATAATTCACCCCTCCACTTT.

This clone has only a few counts. The chain links TRBV5-1 to TRBJ1-3; 9 positions match TRBD1. The CDR3 has 15 amino acids. Germline CDR1 is SGHRS and CDR2 is YFSETQ. Trimming removed 5 bases from V and 3 bases from J; junction bases left unmatched: 6. CDR3: CASSERTGVGNTIYF. The CDR3 DNA sequence: TGCGCCAGCAGTGAAAGGACAGGGGTTGGAAACACCATATATTTT.

This rearrangement joins TRBV5-1 to TRBJ2-1, with 7 bases identical to TRBD2. CDR1 SGHRS and CDR2 YFSETQ come from the germline V gene. This CDR3 comprises 16 residues. The V segment lost 4 bases and the J segment 0 bases; nucleotides outside the gene matches: 7. The CDR3 spells CASSLAGETSYNEQFF. The CDR3 DNA is TGCGCCAGCAGCCTGGCGGGGGAGACCTCCTACAATGAGCAGTTCTTC.

The V gene is TRBV6-4, the J gene TRBJ1-1; D perhaps matches TRBD1 (6 bases). Per the germline V gene, CDR1 is MRHNA and CDR2 is SNTAGT. CDR3 length: 13 amino acids. Trimming left V 9 bases short and J 10 bases short, with 21 bases between. The CDR3 sequence: CARDRDKGFGAFF. The CDR3, as DNA: TGTGCCAGGGACCGGGACAAGGGGTTTGGAGCTTTCTTT.

This clone was observed a few times. Here the CDR3 DNA reads TGTGCCAGCAGTGAAGGGGGACAGGGGTTCGATGAGCAGTTCTTC. Its translation is CASSEGGQGFDEQFF. V and J are TRBV2 and TRBJ2-1; 10 nucleotides align to TRBD1. CDR1 SNHLY and CDR2 FYNNEI come from the germline V gene. The CDR3 is 15 amino acids. V trimming: 1 base; J trimming: 8 bases; junction bases outside the gene matches: 5. Looking up the rest from reference TRBV2 and TRBJ2-1 gives the full variable domain: EPEVTQTPSHQVTQMGQEVILRCVPISNHLYFYWYRQILGQKVEFLVSFYNNEISEKSEIFDDQFSVERPDGSNFTLKIRSTKLEDSAMYFCASSEGGQGFDEQFFGPGTRLTVL.

This chain uses TRBV6-1 with TRBJ2-1; D not resolved. The length of the CDR3 is 15 residues. Trimming stripped 0 bases from V and 4 bases from J, with 10 bases between. Germline loops: CDR1 MNHNS, CDR2 SASEGT. The CDR3 here is CASSEAHGGYNEQFF. CDR3 bases: TGTGCCAGCAGTGAAGCGCATGGCGGTTACAATGAGCAGTTCTTC.

This rearrangement joins TRBV27 to TRBJ2-7; D is unresolved. The CDR3 is 13 amino acids. Germline assignment: CDR1 MNHEY and CDR2 SMNVEV (reference sequence). V was pared by 3 bases and J by 1 base, with 7 bases between. CDR3 DNA: TGTGCCAGCAGTTTGGGCAGGTCCTACGAGCAGTACTTC. It specifies CASSLGRSYEQYF.

V usage is TRBV2 and J usage is TRBJ1-2; no definite D call. Trimming stripped 3 bases from V and 6 bases from J, with 17 bases between. The CDR3 length is 15 residues. Germline-derived CDR1 and CDR2 are SNHLY and FYNNEI. CDR3 DNA sequence: TGTGCCAGCAGTGAGGGCTTTGCTTATTCGGATGGCTACACCTTC. This encodes CASSEGFAYSDGYTF.

The V gene is TRBV7-3, the J gene TRBJ2-2, with 9 bases matching TRBD1. The CDR3 contains 14 residues. The V gene's germline CDR1 is SGHTA and CDR2 FQGTGA. V gave up 5 bases and J gave up 5 bases; unmatched junction bases: 3. CDR3 sequence: CASSRTGETGELFF. In DNA, the CDR3 is TGTGCCAGCAGCCGGACAGGGGAGACCGGGGAGCTGTTTTTT.

This clone has more than one count but fewer than ten. The J gene is TRBJ2-6, the V gene TRBV30; unclear D gene. CDR3 length: 13 residues. The V end lost 4 bases, the J end lost 4 bases, and 8 bases lay between the germline ends. Germline-derived CDR1 and CDR2 are GTSNPN and SVGIG (reference sequence). The DNA of the CDR3 is TGTGCCTGGACAAAATCCGGGGCCAACGTCCTGACTTTC. This encodes CAWTKSGANVLTF. Full variable domain (missing parts from reference TRBV30 and TRBJ2-6): SQTIHQWPATLVQPVGSPLSLECTVEGTSNPNLYWYRQAAGRGLQLLFYSVGIGQISSEVPQNLSASRPQDRQFILSSKKLLLSDSGFYLCAWTKSGANVLTFGAGSRLTVL.

This clone has a single count. V and J are TRBV6-5 and TRBJ2-5; D is unresolved. CDR1 MNHEY and CDR2 SVGAGI come from the germline V gene. V was shortened by 5 bases and J by 4 bases, with 11 bases between the two germline ends. The CDR3 is 13 amino acids. CDR3 nucleotides: TGTGCCAGCAGTAAACGCCTATTAGAGACCCAGTACTTC. As protein: CASSKRLLETQYF.

The chain couples TRBV7-2 to TRBJ1-2; 7 bases align to TRBD1. The CDR3 is made up of 14 amino acids. The V segment lost 1 base and the J segment 6 bases; nucleotides outside the gene matches: 5. Germline V gene data show CDR1 as SGHTA and CDR2 as FQGNSA. CDR3 bases: TGTGCCAGCAGCTTAGAGGTCAGGGGGGATGGCTACACCTTC. Protein product: CASSLEVRGDGYTF.